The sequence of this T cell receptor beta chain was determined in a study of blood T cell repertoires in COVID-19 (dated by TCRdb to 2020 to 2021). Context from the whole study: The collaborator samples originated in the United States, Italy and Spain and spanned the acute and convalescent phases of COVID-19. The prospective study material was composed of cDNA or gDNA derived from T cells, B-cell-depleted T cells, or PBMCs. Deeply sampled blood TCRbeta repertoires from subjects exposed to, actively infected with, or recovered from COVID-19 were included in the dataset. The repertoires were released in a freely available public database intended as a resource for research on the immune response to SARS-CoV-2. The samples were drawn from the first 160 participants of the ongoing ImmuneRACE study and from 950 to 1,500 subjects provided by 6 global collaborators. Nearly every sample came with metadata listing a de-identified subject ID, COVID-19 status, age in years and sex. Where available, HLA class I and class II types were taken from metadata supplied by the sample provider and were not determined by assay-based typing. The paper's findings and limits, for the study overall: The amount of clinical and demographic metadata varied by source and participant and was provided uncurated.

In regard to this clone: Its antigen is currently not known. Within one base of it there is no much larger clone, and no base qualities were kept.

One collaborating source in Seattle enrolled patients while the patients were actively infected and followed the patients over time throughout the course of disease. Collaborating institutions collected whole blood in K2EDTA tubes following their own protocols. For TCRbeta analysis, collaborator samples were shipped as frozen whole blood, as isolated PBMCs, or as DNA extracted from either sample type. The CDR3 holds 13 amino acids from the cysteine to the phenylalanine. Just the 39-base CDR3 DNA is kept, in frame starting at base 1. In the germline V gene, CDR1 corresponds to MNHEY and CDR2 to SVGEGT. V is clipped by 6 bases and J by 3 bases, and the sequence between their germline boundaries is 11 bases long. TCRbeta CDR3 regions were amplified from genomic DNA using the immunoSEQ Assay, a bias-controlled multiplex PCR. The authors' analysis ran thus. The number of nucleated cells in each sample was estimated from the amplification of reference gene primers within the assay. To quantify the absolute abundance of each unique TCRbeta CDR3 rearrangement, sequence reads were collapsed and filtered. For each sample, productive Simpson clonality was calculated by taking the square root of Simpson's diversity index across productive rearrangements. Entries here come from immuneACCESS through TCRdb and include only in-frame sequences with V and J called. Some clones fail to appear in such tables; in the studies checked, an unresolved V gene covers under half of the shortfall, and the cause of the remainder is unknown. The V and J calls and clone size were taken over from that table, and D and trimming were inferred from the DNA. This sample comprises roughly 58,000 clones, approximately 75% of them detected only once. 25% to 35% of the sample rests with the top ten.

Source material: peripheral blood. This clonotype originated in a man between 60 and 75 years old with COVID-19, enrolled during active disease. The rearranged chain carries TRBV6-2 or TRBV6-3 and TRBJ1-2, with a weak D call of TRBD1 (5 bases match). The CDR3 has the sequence CASSSGGYYGYTF. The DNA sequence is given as TGTGCCAGCAGCTCCGGGGGATACTATGGCTACACCTTC.